This TCR beta chain stems from a study of T cell repertoires in cytomegalovirus infection. Overall study: In public TCR beta signatures, there were indications of both CMV infection and matching HLA type.

Germline V lookup: CDR1 DFQATT, CDR2 SNEGSKA (reference sequence). The CDR3 covers 15 residues. Turning to this clonotype: Its antigen is still unknown. A much larger clone is a single base away; this may be a read error.

MiXCR, applied by TCRdb to the reads, yields one record per CDR3 protein. Of about 150,000 distinct CDR3 sequences listed, 32% were seen once; the top ten hold around half. The starting material was CD8+ T cells from cultured PBMCs, obtained from culture after CMV antigen stimulation. This clonotype originated in a human donor in good health (CMV status not recorded). Some clones in this sample may be carry-over from other donors' samples. This chain links TRBV20-1 with TRBJ2-1, with TRBD2 matching 11 bases. CDR3: CSARGLAGINNERFF. Written as DNA, the CDR3 is TGCAGTGCTAGAGGACTAGCGGGGATAAACAATGAGCGGTTCTTC.